Listed below are T cell receptor beta chains from one sample, sequenced in a study of identical twins' blood T cells. TCRdb itself ran the 5' RACE reads through MiXCR, one entry per CDR3 protein. The sample lists 350,000 to 450,000 distinct CDR3 sequences; about 28% were seen once. Sequences were obtained from PBMCs. Receptor source: a woman aged 18-49 years in good health. CDR3s include the opening cysteine and the closing phenylalanine or tryptophan. The order of the fields is V gene, D gene, clone size, J gene, CDR3 protein, CDR3 DNA. A D gene is named only where the DNA matches it firmly. Clone size is not always given. Where it is, it says once, few, many or a class for expanded clones.

>TRBV6-6|NA|NA|TRBJ1-4
CASSYPGGGRSEKLFF
TGTGCCAGCAGTTACCCCGGGGGGGGAAGGAGTGAAAAACTGTTTTTT
>TRBV20-1|NA|many|TRBJ2-1
CSARSRFVQFF
TGCAGTGCGCGTTCTAGGTTTGTTCAGTTCTTC
>TRBV6-1|NA|few|TRBJ1-4
CASSAYRDEKLFF
TGTGCCAGCAGTGCCTACAGAGATGAAAAACTGTTTTTT
>TRBV29-1|NA|many|TRBJ1-3
CSARQGNTIYF
TGCAGCGCCCGACAGGGAAACACCATATATTTT
>TRBV14|NA|NA|TRBJ1-2
CASSLSNRDYYGYTF
TGTGCCAGCAGCCTAAGTAACAGGGATTACTATGGCTACACCTTC
>TRBV13|NA|NA|TRBJ1-1
CASSLEAGTEAFF
TGTGCCAGCAGCTTAGAGGCCGGCACTGAAGCTTTCTTT
>TRBV29-1|TRBD1|NA|TRBJ1-2
CSARTGDGHTF
TGCAGCGCACGGACAGGCGATGGCCACACCTTC
>TRBV21-1|NA|NA|TRBJ1-6
CASSKEEPGHRNSPLHF
TGTGCCAGCAGCAAAGAGGAACCGGGACACCGTAATTCACCCCTCCACTTT
>TRBV19|NA|few|TRBJ1-5
CASSPGRLNQPQHF
TGTGCCAGTAGCCCAGGACGGCTCAATCAGCCCCAGCATTTT
>TRBV7-9|NA|NA|TRBJ1-5
CASSLFQSGSNQPQHF
TGTGCCAGCAGCTTATTTCAGTCTGGCAGCAATCAGCCCCAGCATTTT
>TRBV13|NA|few|TRBJ2-7
CASSSGLITGDEQYF
TGTGCCAGCAGCTCAGGACTCATCACCGGTGACGAGCAGTACTTC
>TRBV3-1|TRBD1|few|TRBJ2-7
CASSQTGPYEQYF
TGTGCCAGCAGCCAGACAGGGCCCTACGAGCAGTACTTC
>TRBV29-1|NA|many|TRBJ1-4
CSAPGRLGGNEKLFF
TGCAGCGCCCCGGGCCGTCTGGGGGGTAATGAAAAACTGTTTTTT
>TRBV19|NA|few|TRBJ2-7
CASSIRWETVYEQYF
TGTGCCAGTAGTATCAGGTGGGAGACGGTGTACGAGCAGTACTTC
>TRBV5-1|TRBD1|NA|TRBJ2-7
CASSLGGQGALEQYF
TGCGCCAGCAGCTTGGGGGGACAGGGGGCCCTCGAGCAGTACTTC
>TRBV5-1|NA|few|TRBJ2-3
CASSLDGITDTQYF
TGCGCCAGCAGCTTGGACGGAATAACAGATACGCAGTATTTT
>TRBV20-1|NA|NA|TRBJ2-5
CSARVAGSGMRETQYF
TGCAGTGCCCGCGTGGCCGGGAGCGGTATGCGAGAGACCCAGTACTTC
>TRBV28|NA|NA|TRBJ2-1
CASSIPQGSEQFF
TGTGCCAGCAGTATTCCACAGGGAAGTGAGCAGTTCTTC
>TRBV7-8|TRBD1|few|TRBJ1-5
CASSLGLDRARQPQHF
TGTGCCAGCAGCTTAGGCCTTGACAGGGCGCGGCAGCCCCAGCATTTT
>TRBV5-1|TRBD1|NA|TRBJ1-1
CASSAADRGNTEAFF
TGCGCCAGCAGCGCAGCTGACAGGGGGAACACTGAAGCTTTCTTT
>TRBV20-1|TRBD2|few|TRBJ2-2
CSAPTSLNTGELFF
TGCAGTGCCCCGACTAGCCTGAACACCGGGGAGCTGTTTTTT
>TRBV27|TRBD1|NA|TRBJ2-2
CASSLPGQGYTGELFF
TGTGCCAGCAGTTTACCGGGACAGGGTTACACCGGGGAGCTGTTTTTT
>TRBV6-6|NA|NA|TRBJ1-5
CASSPRDLRQPQHF
TGTGCCAGCAGCCCCAGGGACCTAAGGCAGCCCCAGCATTTT
>TRBV20-1|NA|NA|TRBJ1-6
CSARDDRGTHARGPLHF
TGCAGTGCTAGAGATGATCGAGGGACGCACGCTCGGGGACCCCTCCACTTT
>TRBV12-3/TRBV12-4|NA|many|TRBJ1-1
CASSLDTGTLNTEAFF
TGTGCCAGCAGCCTTGACACCGGGACCCTGAACACTGAAGCTTTCTTT
>TRBV20-1|TRBD2|many|TRBJ2-3
CSARPSGDSDTQYF
TGCAGTGCTAGACCCAGCGGGGACTCAGATACGCAGTATTTT
>TRBV5-1|NA|few|TRBJ2-3
CASSFFLPGLTDTQYF
TGCGCCAGCAGCTTTTTTCTTCCCGGCCTCACAGATACGCAGTATTTT
>TRBV6-1|NA|many|TRBJ1-2
CASSEGDYGYTF
TGTGCCAGCAGTGAAGGTGACTATGGCTACACCTTC
>TRBV21-1|NA|NA|TRBJ1-2
CARIGGNGYTF
TGTGCCAGAATTGGGGGGAATGGCTACACCTTC
>TRBV5-1|TRBD2|few|TRBJ2-5
CASSREVEETQYF
TGCGCCAGCAGCCGGGAGGTTGAAGAGACCCAGTACTTC
>TRBV5-1|NA|NA|TRBJ2-7
CASSFLDSSYEQYF
TGCGCCAGCAGCTTTCTGGACAGCAGCTACGAGCAGTACTTC
>TRBV29-1|NA|NA|TRBJ1-1
CSVGGDVSTEVFF
TGCAGCGTGGGAGGGGATGTGAGCACTGAAGTTTTCTTT
>TRBV4-3|TRBD2|many|TRBJ2-2
CASSQATSGTGELFF
TGCGCCAGCAGCCAAGCTACTAGCGGGACCGGGGAGCTGTTTTTT
>TRBV12-3/TRBV12-4|NA|many|TRBJ2-7
CASSLRALGSEQYF
TGTGCCAGCAGCCTCCGGGCCCTTGGGAGCGAGCAGTACTTC
>TRBV4-1|NA|NA|TRBJ2-3
CASSQESGLLAEDTQYF
TGCGCCAGCAGCCAAGAATCAGGACTCCTCGCCGAAGATACGCAGTATTTT
>TRBV6-5|NA|few|TRBJ2-5
CASSYRGGQYF
TGTGCCAGCAGTTACAGGGGCGGCCAGTACTTC
>TRBV19|NA|NA|TRBJ2-3
CASSARPKMGYAVFF
NA
>TRBV18|TRBD1|few|TRBJ1-1
CASSPPDRATEAFF
TGTGCCAGCTCACCCCCGGACAGGGCCACTGAAGCTTTCTTT
>TRBV6-2/TRBV6-3|NA|NA|TRBJ1-1
CASRDTMNTEAFF
TGTGCCAGCAGGGACACCATGAACACTGAAGCTTTCTTT
>TRBV6-5|NA|NA|TRBJ2-2
CASAFLSSGELFF
TGTGCCAGCGCGTTCCTTTCCTCCGGGGAGCTGTTTTTT
>TRBV10-3|NA|NA|TRBJ1-6
CAISDGSNSPLHF
TGTGCCATCAGTGACGGGTCGAATTCACCCCTCCACTTT
>TRBV3-1|NA|NA|TRBJ1-2
CASSRLGGCYTF
TGTGCCAGCAGTCGACTAGGAGGTTGCTACACCTTC
>TRBV29-1|TRBD1|few|TRBJ1-5
CSVIDRDNQPQHF
TGCAGCGTAATCGACAGGGACAATCAGCCCCAGCATTTT
>TRBV6-5|TRBD1|once|TRBJ1-2
CASRGTATNYGHTF
TGTGCCAGCAGAGGGACAGCTACTAACTATGGCCACACCTTC
>TRBV3-1|TRBD1|few|TRBJ1-1
CASSQDQGQADTEAFF
TGTGCCAGCAGCCAAGACCAGGGACAGGCCGACACTGAAGCTTTCTTT